This T cell receptor (beta chain) is from a study of blood T cell repertoires in COVID-19. There are 15 residues in the CDR3. CDR1 is MNHEY, CDR2 SMNVEV, per germline (reference sequence). V lost 4 bases to trimming and J lost 3 bases; unmatched junction nucleotides: 5. The repertoire was sequenced with immunoSEQ multiplex PCR; TCRdb's copy has only in-frame clones and lacks some. The table shows 130,000 or so clones, with about 72% occurring only once. This receptor was taken from a woman in her 70s with acute or convalescent COVID-19. The rearrangement uses TRBV27 and TRBJ2-1; 8 nucleotides align to TRBD2. What was sequenced was peripheral blood. DNA for the CDR3: TGTGCCAGCAGTTCCGGGACTAGGATCTACAATGAGCAGTTCTTC. Translating it yields CASSSGTRIYNEQFF.